This TCR beta chain appears in the sequencing data of a study of lymphopenia after photon versus proton radiotherapy. Notes on the study in general: Under photons, naive T cells and diversity fell while effector/memory populations rose. Better survival with proton therapy was suggested as possible, not demonstrated.

The CDR3 spans 14 residues. Trimming cost V 2 bases and J 4 bases, with 8 bases left between them. Germline-derived CDR1 and CDR2 are SGHVS and FNYEAQ. As to this clone: Its antigen remains unknown.

Libraries were prepared by immunoSEQ multiplex PCR; TCRdb keeps only in-frame clonotypes and omits some of them. This sample has fewer than 20,000 clones; around 90% occur once, and the top ten carry around 1.7%. The V gene is TRBV7-6, the J gene TRBJ1-4, with D unclear. The receptor comes from a woman between 40 and 50 years old with cholangiocarcinoma. Material: peripheral blood, obtained from a patient treated with photon-based radiotherapy. CDR3 coding DNA: TGTGCCAGCAGCTTACGACAAAGTAATGAAAAACTGTTTTTT. It yields the protein CASSLRQSNEKLFF.